The 15 T cell receptor beta chains in this list originate from one sample, sequenced in a study of T cells in Graves' hyperthyroidism and ophthalmopathy. Amplified regions were TCR beta CDR3 sequences from RNA transcripts. In the first-round RT-PCR of the TCR CDR3, the HTBI primer set was used. TCRdb recomputed calls from the multiplex PCR reads with MiXCR, one row per CDR3 protein. The data show more than 500,000 distinct CDR3 sequences, 12% to 15% seen once. Sequences were obtained from blood. All receptors come from a woman aged 40 to 55 with Graves' hyperthyroidism.

This clonotype was seen many times. V and J are TRBV7-8 and TRBJ2-3; possibly TRBD2 for D (5 bases). The CDR3 is 15 amino acids. Trimming removed 4 bases from V and 0 bases from J, with 11 bases in between. Germline V gives CDR1 SGHVS, CDR2 FQNEAQ. CDR3 DNA sequence: TGTGCCAGCAGCTCCCCACGGGGTAGCACAGATACGCAGTATTTT. This sequence encodes CASSSPRGSTDTQYF.

The table lists this clonotype with many counts. The rearrangement links TRBV6-1 to TRBJ2-7, with a possible D match to TRBD2 (5 bases). Trimming left V 5 bases short and J 2 bases short, with 16 bases between. CDR1 and CDR2 from the germline V gene are MNHNS and SASEGT. This CDR3 contains 15 residues. CDR3 bases: TGTGCCAGCAGTTTCCCACCGTCGGGAACCTACGAGCAGTACTTC. Residues: CASSFPPSGTYEQYF.

This clonotype was detected ten times or more. The chain is built from TRBV27 and TRBJ2-7; unclear D gene. Trimming cost V 5 bases and J 3 bases, with 14 bases left between them. Germline V gene sequence: CDR1 MNHEY, CDR2 SMNVEV (reference sequence). CDR3 length equals 14 residues. As DNA, the CDR3 is TGTGCCAGCAGTCCAGTTCCGGACCGCTACGAGCAGTACTTC. Protein sequence: CASSPVPDRYEQYF.

Many counts were recorded for this clonotype. The chain links TRBV27 to TRBJ2-7, with D perhaps TRBD1 (6 bases). The CDR3 length is 15 residues. V lost 5 bases and J lost 3, with 17 bases in between. Germline loops: CDR1 MNHEY, CDR2 SMNVEV (reference sequence). The CDR3 nucleotides are TGTGCCAGCAGTAGGGAACAGGGAGTTGGCTACGAGCAGTACTTC. Translation gives CASSREQGVGYEQYF.

Many counts were recorded for this clonotype. V usage is TRBV7-3 and J usage is TRBJ2-3; D call uncertain. Germline-derived CDR1 and CDR2 are SGHTA and FQGTGA. V was cut by 3 bases and J by 4 bases, with 8 bases left in between. CDR3 size: 13 residues. CDR3 in amino acids: CASSLLQADTQYF. CDR3 DNA sequence: TGTGCCAGCAGCTTGCTGCAGGCAGATACGCAGTATTTT.

The chain has TRBV7-2 and TRBJ2-7, with a weak D call TRBD2 (6 bases). The CDR3 contains 15 residues. CDR1 and CDR2 (germline): SGHTA, FQGNSA. Trimming cost V 1 base and J 2 bases, with 12 bases left between them. The CDR3 loop reads CASSLEGGVPYEQYF. The DNA for the CDR3 is TGTGCCAGCAGCTTAGAGGGCGGGGTCCCCTACGAGCAGTACTTC.

This clonotype was counted at least ten times. This rearrangement joins TRBV28 to TRBJ2-5; D ambiguous. The germline gives CDR1 MDHEN, CDR2 SYDVKM. The CDR3 extends over 15 amino acids. Trimming took 3 bases from V and 4 from J, leaving 15 bases between them. The CDR3 sequence: CASSFSSRAAETQYF. The CDR3 nucleotides are TGTGCCAGCAGTTTCTCATCTCGCGCTGCAGAGACCCAGTACTTC.

This clonotype was seen more than once but under ten times. The chain is built from TRBV5-1 and TRBJ2-1, with 10 bases aligning to TRBD2. Per the germline V gene, CDR1 is SGHRS and CDR2 is YFSETQ. This CDR3 contains 19 residues. The V and J ends lost 5 bases and 7 bases, in that order; junction bases with no gene match: 21. The CDR3 DNA follows: TGCGCCAGCAGATCTAGCGGGAGCCCGAACTCAGACCGGGGAAATGAGCAGTTCTTC. It translates to CASRSSGSPNSDRGNEQFF. The variable domain in full, with the rest retrieved from reference TRBV5-1 and TRBJ2-1, is KAGVTQTPRYLIKTRGQQVTLSCSPISGHRSVSWYQQTPGQGLQFLFEYFSETQRNKGNFPGRFSGRQFSNSRSEMNVSTLELGDSALYLCASRSSGSPNSDRGNEQFFGPGTRLTVL.

This clonotype occurred many times. The chain carries TRBV12-3 or TRBV12-4 and TRBJ2-7, with TRBD1 matching over 10 bases. The V and J ends lost 5 bases and 2 bases, in that order; junction bases with no gene match: 3. CDR3 length equals 14 residues. CDR3 bases: TGTGCCAGCAGTCAGGGACAGGGGCCCTACGAGCAGTACTTC. Protein product: CASSQGQGPYEQYF.

This clonotype was counted only a few times. J is TRBJ2-5 and V is TRBV5-1; D may match TRBD1 or TRBD2 (5 bases each). Germline values: CDR1 SGHRS, CDR2 YFSETQ. Trimming removed 3 bases at V and 1 base at J, with 10 bases between. This CDR3 is built from 14 residues. Here the CDR3 reads CASSSGQTQETQYF. In DNA, the CDR3 is TGCGCCAGCAGCTCGGGGCAGACCCAAGAGACCCAGTACTTC.

This clonotype was seen a few times. Compared with germline, one end of the junction differs, possibly owing to a read error. J is TRBJ1-1 and V is TRBV5-1; D might be TRBD1 (5 bases). The CDR3 contains 13 residues. Germline loops: CDR1 SGHRS, CDR2 YFSETQ. The CDR3 spells CASSLGGNTGAFF. The CDR3 nucleotides read TGCGCCAGCAGCCTGGGGGGAAACACTGGAGCTTTCTTT.

This clonotype was detected many times. V gene TRBV11-3 combines with J gene TRBJ2-1, with 8 positions matching TRBD1. Germline trimming cut 5 bases from V and 5 bases from J; bases unmatched to any gene: 5. Germline V lookup: CDR1 SGHNT, CDR2 YENEEA. The CDR3 contains 14 residues. DNA of the CDR3: TGTGCCAGCAGCCACAGGACAGGGAACAATGAGCAGTTCTTC. It yields the protein CASSHRTGNNEQFF.

The chain is built from TRBV9 and TRBJ2-3, with unresolved D. With 0 bases removed from V and 0 bases from J, the gap between germline ends came to 14 bases. CDR3 length: 17 amino acids. The germline gives CDR1 SGDLS, CDR2 YYNGEE. This CDR3 reads CASSVAADPHSTDTQYF. The CDR3 DNA sequence: TGTGCCAGCAGCGTAGCGGCCGACCCGCATAGCACAGATACGCAGTATTTT.

Ten or more counts support this clonotype. For the CDR3, the DNA is TGTGCCAGTAGTTCAGGGGGGTACACTGAAGCTTTCTTT. It yields the protein CASSSGGYTEAFF. The rearrangement joins TRBV19 to TRBJ1-1; 7 bases agree with TRBD1. After removal of 5 bases from V and 3 bases from J, the junction contained 3 bases not matched to a gene. In germline, CDR1 is LNHDA, CDR2 SQIVND (reference sequence). The CDR3 consists of 13 residues.

On this clonotype: This may stem from a read error, because a much larger clone lies one nucleotide away. The rearrangement links TRBV20-1 to TRBJ1-5; the D gene is possibly TRBD1 (5 bases). Germline CDR1 and CDR2: DFQATT and SNEGSKA (reference sequence). The germline V and J ends were trimmed by 4 bases and 0 bases, with 13 bases remaining between them. The CDR3 sequence is 15 residues long. The CDR3 DNA reads as TGCAGTGCTAAAGATCTGGGGACTAGCAATCAGCCCCAGCATTTT. It yields the protein CSAKDLGTSNQPQHF.